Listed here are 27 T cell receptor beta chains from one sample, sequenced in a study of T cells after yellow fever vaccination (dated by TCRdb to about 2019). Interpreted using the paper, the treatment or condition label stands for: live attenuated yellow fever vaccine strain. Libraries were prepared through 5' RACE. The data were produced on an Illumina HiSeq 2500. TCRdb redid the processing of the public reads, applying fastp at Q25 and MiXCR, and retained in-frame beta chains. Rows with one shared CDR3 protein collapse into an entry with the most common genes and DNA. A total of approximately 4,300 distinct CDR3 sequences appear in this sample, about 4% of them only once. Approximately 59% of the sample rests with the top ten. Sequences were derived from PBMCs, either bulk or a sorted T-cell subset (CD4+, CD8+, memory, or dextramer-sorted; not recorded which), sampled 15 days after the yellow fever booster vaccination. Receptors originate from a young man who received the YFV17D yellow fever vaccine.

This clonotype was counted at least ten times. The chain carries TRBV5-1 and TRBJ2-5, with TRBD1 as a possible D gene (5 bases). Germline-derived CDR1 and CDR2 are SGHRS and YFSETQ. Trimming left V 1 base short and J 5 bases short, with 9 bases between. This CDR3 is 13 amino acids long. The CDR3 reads CASSLQGWETQYF. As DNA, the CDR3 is TGCGCCAGCAGCTTGCAGGGTTGGGAGACCCAGTACTTC.

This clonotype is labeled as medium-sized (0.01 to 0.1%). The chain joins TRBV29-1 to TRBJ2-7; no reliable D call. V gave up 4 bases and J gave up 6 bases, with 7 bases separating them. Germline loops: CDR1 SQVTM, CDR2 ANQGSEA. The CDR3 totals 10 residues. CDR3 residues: CSVGDPEQYF. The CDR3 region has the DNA TGCAGCGTTGGAGATCCCGAGCAGTACTTC.

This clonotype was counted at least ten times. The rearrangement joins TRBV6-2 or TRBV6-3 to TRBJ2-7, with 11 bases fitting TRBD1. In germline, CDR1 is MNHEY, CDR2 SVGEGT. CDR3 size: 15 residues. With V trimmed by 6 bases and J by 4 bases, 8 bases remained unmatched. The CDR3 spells CASSSRDRGIYEQYF. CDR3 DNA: TGTGCCAGCAGCAGTCGGGACAGGGGGATATACGAGCAGTACTTC.

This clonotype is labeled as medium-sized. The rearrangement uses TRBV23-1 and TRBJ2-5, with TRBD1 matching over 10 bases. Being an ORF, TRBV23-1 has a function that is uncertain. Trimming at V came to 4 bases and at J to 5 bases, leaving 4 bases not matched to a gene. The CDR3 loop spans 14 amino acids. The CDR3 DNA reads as TGCGCCAGCAGTCCGACAGGGGGCAATGAGACCCAGTACTTC. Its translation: CASSPTGGNETQYF.

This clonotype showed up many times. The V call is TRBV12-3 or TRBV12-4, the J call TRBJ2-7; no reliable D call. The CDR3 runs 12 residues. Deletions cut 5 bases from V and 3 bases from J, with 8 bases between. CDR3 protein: CASSLSYYEQYF. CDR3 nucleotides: TGTGCCAGCAGTCTCTCCTACTACGAGCAGTACTTC.

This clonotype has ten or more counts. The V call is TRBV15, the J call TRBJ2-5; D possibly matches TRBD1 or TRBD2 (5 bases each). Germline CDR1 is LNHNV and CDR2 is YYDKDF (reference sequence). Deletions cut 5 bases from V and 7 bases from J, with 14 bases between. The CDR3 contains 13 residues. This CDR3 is CATSLRDRGTQYF. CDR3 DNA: TGTGCCACCAGCCTACGGGACCGCGGGACCCAGTACTTC. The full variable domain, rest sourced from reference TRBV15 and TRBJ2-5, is DAMVIQNPRYQVTQFGKPVTLSCSQTLNHNVMYWYQQKSSQAPKLLFHYYDKDFNNEADTPDNFQSRRPNTSFCFLDIRSPGLGDTAMYLCATSLRDRGTQYFGPGTRLLVL.

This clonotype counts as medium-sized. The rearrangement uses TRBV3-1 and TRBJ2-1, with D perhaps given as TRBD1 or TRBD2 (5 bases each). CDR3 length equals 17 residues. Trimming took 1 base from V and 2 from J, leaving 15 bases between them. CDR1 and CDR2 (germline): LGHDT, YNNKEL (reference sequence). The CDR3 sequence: CASSQGASPGPYNEQFF. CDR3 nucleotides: TGTGCCAGCAGCCAAGGGGCTAGCCCGGGACCCTACAATGAGCAGTTCTTC.

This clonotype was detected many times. The DNA for the CDR3 is TGTGCCAGCAGCCCAGGACGAGAGAATGAAAAACTGTTTTTT. Encoded protein: CASSPGRENEKLFF. The V gene is TRBV12-3 or TRBV12-4, the J gene TRBJ1-4; D remains unclear. Between the trimmed V and J ends, which lost 6 bases and 5 bases, there was a span of 13 bases. CDR3 length equals 14 residues.

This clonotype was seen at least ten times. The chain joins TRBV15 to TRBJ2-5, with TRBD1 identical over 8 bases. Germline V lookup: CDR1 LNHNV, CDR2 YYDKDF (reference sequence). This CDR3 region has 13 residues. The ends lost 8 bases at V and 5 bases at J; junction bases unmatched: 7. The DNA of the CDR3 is TGTGCCACCGCAGCCCGGGACAGGGAGACCCAGTACTTC. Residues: CATAARDRETQYF.

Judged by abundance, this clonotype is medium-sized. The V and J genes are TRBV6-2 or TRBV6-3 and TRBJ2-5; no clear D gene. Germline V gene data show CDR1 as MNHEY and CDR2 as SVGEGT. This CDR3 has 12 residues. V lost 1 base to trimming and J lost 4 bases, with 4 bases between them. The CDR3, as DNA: TGTGCCAGCAGTTACTGGTTAGAGACCCAGTACTTC. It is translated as CASSYWLETQYF.

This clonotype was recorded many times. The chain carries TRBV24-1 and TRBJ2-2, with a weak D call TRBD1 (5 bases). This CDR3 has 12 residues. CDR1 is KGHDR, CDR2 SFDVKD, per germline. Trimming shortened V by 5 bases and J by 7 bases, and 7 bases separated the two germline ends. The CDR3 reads CATSAGFGELFF. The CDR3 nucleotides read TGTGCCACCAGTGCAGGGTTCGGGGAGCTGTTTTTT.

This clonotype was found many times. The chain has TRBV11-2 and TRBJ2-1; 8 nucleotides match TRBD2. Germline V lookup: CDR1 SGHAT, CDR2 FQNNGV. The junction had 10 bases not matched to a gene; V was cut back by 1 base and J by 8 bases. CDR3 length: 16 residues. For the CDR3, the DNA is TGTGCCAGCAGCTTAGGGGTTAGCGGGAATATTTATGAGCAGTTCTTC. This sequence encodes CASSLGVSGNIYEQFF.

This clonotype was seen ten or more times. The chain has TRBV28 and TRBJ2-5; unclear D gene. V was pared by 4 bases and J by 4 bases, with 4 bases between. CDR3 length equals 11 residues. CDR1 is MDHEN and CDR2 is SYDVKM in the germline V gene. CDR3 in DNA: TGTGCCAGCAGTTCCCCAGAGACCCAGTACTTC. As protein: CASSSPETQYF.

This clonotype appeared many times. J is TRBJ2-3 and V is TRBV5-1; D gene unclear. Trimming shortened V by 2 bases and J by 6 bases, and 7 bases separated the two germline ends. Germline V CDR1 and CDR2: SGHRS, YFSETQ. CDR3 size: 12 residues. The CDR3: CASSFASDTQYF. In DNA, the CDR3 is TGCGCCAGCAGCTTTGCATCCGATACGCAGTATTTT.

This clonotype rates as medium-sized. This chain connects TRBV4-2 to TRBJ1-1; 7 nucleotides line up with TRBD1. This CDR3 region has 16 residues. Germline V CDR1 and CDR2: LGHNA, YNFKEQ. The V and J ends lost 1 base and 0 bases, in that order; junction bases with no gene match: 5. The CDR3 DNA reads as TGTGCCAGCAGCCAAGCGGACAGGACCCTGAACACTGAAGCTTTCTTT. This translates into CASSQADRTLNTEAFF.

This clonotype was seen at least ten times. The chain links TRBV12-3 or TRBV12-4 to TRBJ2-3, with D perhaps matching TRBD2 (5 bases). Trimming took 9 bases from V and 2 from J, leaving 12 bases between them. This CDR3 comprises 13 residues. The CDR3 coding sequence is TGTGCCAGTTTTTCCGGGGTCACAGATACGCAGTATTTT. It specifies CASFSGVTDTQYF.

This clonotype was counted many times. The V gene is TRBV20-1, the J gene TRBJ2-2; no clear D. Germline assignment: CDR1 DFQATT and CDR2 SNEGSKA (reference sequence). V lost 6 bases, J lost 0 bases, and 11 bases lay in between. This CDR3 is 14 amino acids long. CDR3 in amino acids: CSARQIANTGELFF. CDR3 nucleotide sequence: TGCAGTGCCAGACAAATCGCGAACACCGGGGAGCTGTTTTTT.

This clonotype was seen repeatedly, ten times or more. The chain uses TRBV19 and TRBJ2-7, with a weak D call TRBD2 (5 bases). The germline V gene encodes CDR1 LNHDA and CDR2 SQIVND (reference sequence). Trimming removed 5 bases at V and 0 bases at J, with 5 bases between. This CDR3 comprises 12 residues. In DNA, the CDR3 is TGTGCCAGTAGTCGGGGCTCCTACGAGCAGTACTTC. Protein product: CASSRGSYEQYF.

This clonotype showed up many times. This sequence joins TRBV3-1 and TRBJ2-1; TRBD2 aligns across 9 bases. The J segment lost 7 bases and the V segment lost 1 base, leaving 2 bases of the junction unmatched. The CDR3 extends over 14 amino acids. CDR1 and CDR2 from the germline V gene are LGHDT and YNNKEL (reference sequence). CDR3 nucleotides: TGTGCCAGCAGCCAAGGGGGACTAGCAAATGAGCAGTTCTTC. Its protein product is CASSQGGLANEQFF.

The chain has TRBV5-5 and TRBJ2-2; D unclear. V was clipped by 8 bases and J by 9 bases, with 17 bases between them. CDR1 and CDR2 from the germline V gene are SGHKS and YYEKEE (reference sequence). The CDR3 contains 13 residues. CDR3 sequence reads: CARSPMGSRELFF. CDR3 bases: TGTGCCAGAAGCCCGATGGGATCCCGGGAGCTGTTTTTT.

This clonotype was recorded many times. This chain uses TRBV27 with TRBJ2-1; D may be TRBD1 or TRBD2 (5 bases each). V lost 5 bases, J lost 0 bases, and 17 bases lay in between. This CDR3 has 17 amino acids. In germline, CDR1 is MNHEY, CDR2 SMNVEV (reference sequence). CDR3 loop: CASSTYDGTDSYNEQFF. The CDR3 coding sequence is TGTGCCAGCAGTACATACGACGGGACGGACTCCTACAATGAGCAGTTCTTC.

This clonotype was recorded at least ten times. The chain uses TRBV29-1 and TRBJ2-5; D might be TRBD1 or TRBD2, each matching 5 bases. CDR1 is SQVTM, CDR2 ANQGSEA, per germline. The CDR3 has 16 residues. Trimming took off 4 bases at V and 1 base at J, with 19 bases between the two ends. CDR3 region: CSVATLGAHPQETQYF. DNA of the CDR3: TGCAGCGTTGCCACCCTCGGGGCACACCCCCAAGAGACCCAGTACTTC.

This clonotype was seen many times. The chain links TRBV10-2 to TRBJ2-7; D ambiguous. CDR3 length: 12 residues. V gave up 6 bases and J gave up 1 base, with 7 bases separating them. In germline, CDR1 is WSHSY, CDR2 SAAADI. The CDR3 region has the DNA TGCGCCAGCAGGACGGAGTCCTACGAGCAGTACTTC. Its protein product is CASRTESYEQYF.

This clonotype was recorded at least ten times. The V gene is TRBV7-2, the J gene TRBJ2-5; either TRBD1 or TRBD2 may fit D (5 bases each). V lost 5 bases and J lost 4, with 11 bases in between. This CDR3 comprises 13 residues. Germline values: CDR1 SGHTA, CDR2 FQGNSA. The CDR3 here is CASSPGTRETQYF. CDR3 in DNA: TGTGCCAGCAGCCCTGGGACGAGAGAGACCCAGTACTTC.

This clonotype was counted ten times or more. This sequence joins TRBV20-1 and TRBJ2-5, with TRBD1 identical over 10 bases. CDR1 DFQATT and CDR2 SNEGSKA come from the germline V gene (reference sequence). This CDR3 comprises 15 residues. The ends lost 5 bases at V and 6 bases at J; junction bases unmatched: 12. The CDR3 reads CSAPDPGQGQKTQYF. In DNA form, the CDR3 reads TGCAGTGCTCCGGATCCGGGACAGGGGCAAAAGACCCAGTACTTC.

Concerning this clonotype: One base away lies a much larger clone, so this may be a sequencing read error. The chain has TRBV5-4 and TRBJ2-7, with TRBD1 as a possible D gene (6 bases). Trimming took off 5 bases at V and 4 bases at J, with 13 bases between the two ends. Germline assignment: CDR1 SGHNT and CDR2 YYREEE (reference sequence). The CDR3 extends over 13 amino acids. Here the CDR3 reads CASRFIDRYEQYF. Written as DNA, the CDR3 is TGTGCCAGCAGGTTCATCGACAGGTACGAGCAGTACTTC.

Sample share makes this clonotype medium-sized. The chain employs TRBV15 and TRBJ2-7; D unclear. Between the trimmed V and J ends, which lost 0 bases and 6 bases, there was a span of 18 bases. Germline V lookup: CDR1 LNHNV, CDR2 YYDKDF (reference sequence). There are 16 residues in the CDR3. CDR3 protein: CATSRDKSLGNGEQYF. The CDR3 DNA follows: TGTGCCACCAGCAGAGATAAGTCTCTTGGGAACGGCGAGCAGTACTTC.